A single sample is the source of the 18 T cell receptor beta chains below, sequenced in a study of regulatory T cells in long-lasting Graves disease. Arm-PCR with iRepertoire HTBI primers amplified the CDR3 regions for these TCR beta libraries. A single record per CDR3 protein comes from TCRdb applying MiXCR to the multiplex PCR reads. The sample lists 350,000 to 450,000 distinct CDR3 sequences; approximately 15% were seen once. Regarding time point: newly diagnosed GD, antithyroid drugs for less than 3 months. RNA extracted from PBMCs served as the sequencing template. This same sample was also taken into another study, of T cells in Graves' hyperthyroidism and ophthalmopathy.

This specimen was peripheral blood mononuclear cells (PBMCs), taken at new diagnosis, from a patient treated with antithyroid drugs. The source of these receptors is a woman aged 40 to 50 with Graves disease.

The chain joins TRBV5-4 to TRBJ1-4; 7 bases map to TRBD1. Trimming cost V 4 bases and J 5 bases; bases outside gene matches: 8. Germline loops: CDR1 SGHNT, CDR2 YYREEE (reference sequence). This CDR3 contains 15 residues. The CDR3 reads CASSLSGTANEKLFF. CDR3 coding DNA: TGTGCCAGCAGCCTCTCCGGGACAGCGAATGAAAAACTGTTTTTT.

The chain links TRBV29-1 to TRBJ1-1; D is undetermined. The CDR3 extends over 13 amino acids. Trimming pared 5 bases from V and 1 base from J, leaving 11 bases between. Germline values: CDR1 SQVTM, CDR2 ANQGSEA. This CDR3 is CSVQRIGNTEAFF. The CDR3 nucleotides read TGCAGCGTTCAACGGATAGGGAACACTGAAGCTTTCTTT.

A remark on this clonotype: A much larger clone lies one base from this, so it may be a read error. J is TRBJ2-5 and V is TRBV27, with D possibly matching TRBD1 (5 bases). Germline-derived CDR1 and CDR2 are MNHEY and SMNVEV (reference sequence). The CDR3 is 14 residues long. As DNA, the CDR3 is TGTGCCAGCAGTTTTTGGGCAGGGTTAGAGGCCCAGTACTTC. It yields the protein CASSFWAGLEAQYF.

About this clonotype itself: A much more abundant neighbour one base away suggests this may be a read error. The chain has TRBV25-1 and TRBJ1-6, with a weak D call TRBD1 (5 bases). CDR3 length equals 18 residues. V was pared by 1 base and J by 6 bases, with 19 bases between. Germline V gene lookup returns CDR1 MGHDK and CDR2 SYGVNS. The CDR3 region is CASSESGRATTLNSPLHF. The CDR3 bases are TGTGCCAGCAGTGAATCTGGCAGGGCAACCACTCTTAATTCACCCCTCCACTTT.

This clonotype has at least ten counts. The chain links TRBV11-3 to TRBJ2-1, with 11 bases matching TRBD1. V was clipped by 3 bases and J by 6 bases; unmatched bases: 7. Germline CDR1 and CDR2: SGHNT and YENEEA. The CDR3 sequence is 16 residues long. DNA of the CDR3: TGTGCCAGCAGCTTCCGGACAGGGGGCGTCCCCAATGAGCAGTTCTTC. Residues: CASSFRTGGVPNEQFF.

This clonotype has ten or more counts. The CDR3 DNA sequence: TGTGCCAGCACCGGGCTAGGATTGGGTCAGCCCCAGCATTTT. The encoded protein is CASTGLGLGQPQHF. The chain combines TRBV2 with TRBJ1-5, with D uncertain. Germline CDR1 reads SNHLY; CDR2 reads FYNNEI. CDR3 length equals 14 residues. The ends were cut back, 7 bases at V and 6 bases at J, with 16 bases in the middle.

V gene TRBV4-2 combines with J gene TRBJ2-5, with 8 nucleotides matching TRBD2. J lost 4 bases, V lost 5 bases, and 12 bases had no gene match. The CDR3 has 16 residues. Germline lookup yields CDR1 LGHNA and CDR2 YNFKEQ. This chain's CDR3 is CASSELAALGGETQYF. CDR3 coding DNA: TGTGCCAGCAGCGAACTAGCGGCCTTAGGGGGAGAGACCCAGTACTTC.

The gene calls are TRBV13 and TRBJ2-3, with 8 nucleotides matching TRBD2. Judging by the DNA end, TRBJ2-5 fits better; the J call may be wrong. The CDR3 runs 15 residues. CDR1 and CDR2 (germline): PRHDT, FYEKMQ (reference sequence). The chain's CDR3 is CASSLTGLGGETQYF. CDR3 DNA: TGTGCCAGCAGCTTAACGGGACTAGGTGGAGAGACCCAGTACTTC.

This chain joins TRBV29-1 and TRBJ2-3; perhaps TRBD2 as D (6 bases). Per the germline V gene, CDR1 is SQVTM and CDR2 is ANQGSEA. Deletions cut 8 bases from V and 2 bases from J, with 20 bases between. There are 15 residues in the CDR3. CDR3 coding DNA: TGCAGCATAGGCGACGCGGGATTCAACACAGATACGCAGTATTTT. Amino acid sequence: CSIGDAGFNTDTQYF.

This clonotype has ten or more counts. The gene calls are TRBV5-6 and TRBJ2-5, with D unresolved. Germline V lookup: CDR1 SGHDT, CDR2 YYEEEE. This CDR3 has 13 residues. V lost 0 bases and J 5 bases, leaving 8 bases between the germline ends. The CDR3 DNA follows: TGTGCCAGCAGCTTGGTTGTCATGGAGACCCAGTACTTC. Amino acids: CASSLVVMETQYF.

This clonotype was counted between two and nine times. The rearrangement links TRBV19 to TRBJ2-3, with a possible D match to TRBD2 (6 bases). The CDR3 has 14 residues. Trimming took 6 bases from V and 0 from J, leaving 10 bases between them. Germline V gives CDR1 LNHDA, CDR2 SQIVND (reference sequence). CDR3 DNA sequence: TGTGCCAGTAGAACCACTAGCAGCACAGATACGCAGTATTTT. The encoded protein is CASRTTSSTDTQYF.

This clonotype was observed at least ten times. The chain is built from TRBV20-1 and TRBJ2-1; 7 bases agree with TRBD2. The CDR3 is made up of 13 amino acids. CDR1 is DFQATT and CDR2 is SNEGSKA in the germline V gene (reference sequence). Losses at the gene ends were 3 bases for V and 5 bases for J; bases not matched to a gene: 4. CDR3 nucleotide sequence: TGCAGTGCTAGCGGGAGGACCGACAATGAGCAGTTCTTC. Translating gives CSASGRTDNEQFF.

This clonotype was counted ten times or more. V gene TRBV24-1 combines with J gene TRBJ2-1, with D possibly matching TRBD1 (7 bases). The germline V and J ends were trimmed by 5 bases and 0 bases, with 13 bases remaining between them. In germline, CDR1 is KGHDR, CDR2 SFDVKD. This CDR3 is built from 16 residues. The CDR3 loop is CATSAAGGSSYNEQFF. CDR3 sequence (DNA): TGTGCCACCAGTGCTGCAGGGGGGAGCTCCTACAATGAGCAGTTCTTC.

The gene calls are TRBV15 and TRBJ1-4, with 9 bases matching TRBD1. V lost 3 bases to trimming and J lost 7 bases; unmatched junction nucleotides: 6. Looked up from germline, CDR1 is LNHNV and CDR2 is YYDKDF (reference sequence). The CDR3 is made up of 15 amino acids. In DNA form, the CDR3 reads TGTGCCACCAGCAGTCCGGGACAGGGAACTGAAAAACTGTTTTTT. Encoded protein: CATSSPGQGTEKLFF.

This chain joins TRBV4-3 and TRBJ2-7, with a possible D match to TRBD1 (6 bases). Germline CDR1 reads LGHNA; CDR2 reads YSLEER. V gave up 1 base and J gave up 4 bases, with 14 bases separating them. The CDR3 is 15 amino acids. The CDR3 spells CASSQVVGGVYEQYF. CDR3 in DNA: TGCGCCAGCAGCCAAGTTGTAGGGGGAGTTTACGAGCAGTACTTC.

CDR3: CASSLAVRDNYGYTF. DNA of the CDR3: TGTGCCAGCAGCTTAGCTGTTAGGGACAACTATGGCTACACCTTC. V usage is TRBV7-8 and J usage is TRBJ1-2, with a weak D call TRBD1 (5 bases). The V and J ends lost 0 bases and 2 bases respectively, with 10 bases between them. Germline values: CDR1 SGHVS, CDR2 FQNEAQ. CDR3 length: 15 amino acids.

The sample holds many counts of this clonotype. The chain carries TRBV10-3 and TRBJ1-2; D remains ambiguous. The CDR3 has 14 residues. CDR1 and CDR2 (germline): ENHRY, SYGVKD. Trimming took 4 bases from V and 0 from J, leaving 9 bases between them. This CDR3 is CAISGQGPNYGYTF. For the CDR3, the DNA is TGTGCCATCAGTGGTCAAGGACCTAACTATGGCTACACCTTC.

This clonotype was picked up many times. The chain joins TRBV27 to TRBJ2-7; 7 bases match TRBD1. Germline V CDR1 and CDR2: MNHEY, SMNVEV (reference sequence). The J segment lost 7 bases and the V segment lost 5 bases, leaving 17 bases of the junction unmatched. This CDR3 is 16 amino acids long. The CDR3 spells CASSATTGAFLREQYF. The CDR3 bases are TGTGCCAGCAGTGCTACTACAGGGGCGTTTTTAAGGGAGCAGTACTTC.